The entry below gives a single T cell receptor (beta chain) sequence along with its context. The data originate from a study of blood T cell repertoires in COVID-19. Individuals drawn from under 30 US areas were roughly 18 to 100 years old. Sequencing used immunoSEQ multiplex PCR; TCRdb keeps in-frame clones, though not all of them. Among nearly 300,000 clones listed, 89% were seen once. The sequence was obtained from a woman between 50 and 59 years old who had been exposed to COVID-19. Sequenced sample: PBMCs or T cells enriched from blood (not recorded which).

The CDR3 coding sequence is TGTGCCAGCAGGCTCAGGGGGCGATCTGGCTACACCTTC. It is translated as CASRLRGRSGYTF. The chain couples TRBV28 to TRBJ1-2; 8 bases map to TRBD1. This CDR3 is built from 13 residues. Germline V gives CDR1 MDHEN, CDR2 SYDVKM. The V segment lost 6 bases and the J segment 7 bases; nucleotides outside the gene matches: 7.